This record covers a single T cell receptor (beta chain). Its antigen target is currently unknown. No much larger clone exists at a distance of one base, and base qualities are not known. These data come from a study of control samples from healthy donors and cancer patients (dated by TCRdb to 2019 to 2021). Including the terminal cysteine and phenylalanine, the CDR3 comprises 18 residues. The DNA shown is the 54-base CDR3, in frame from base 1. V sheds 5 bases and J sheds 2 bases, leaving 22 bases between their ends. CDR1 and CDR2 were assigned from the germline V gene (reference sequence) as LNHNV and YYDKDF. Library preparation was by the immunoSEQ multiplex PCR assay. Not all clones reach the TCRdb copy of this immuneACCESS table, which keeps in-frame sequences only. Checked studies attribute under half of the gap to unresolved V genes and leave the rest unexplained. In all, the sample holds roughly 100,000 clones, and roughly 90% of those were seen once. Jointly, the top ten make up around 3% of the sample.

The rearrangement combines TRBV15 with TRBJ1-5; the D gene remains uncertain. The source material was blood. The clonotype comes from a human donor in good health. The donor label of this sample is uncertain. The sequenced DNA: TGTGCCACCAGCGCGGGAAGGCTAATGGGCAAGGGCAATCAGCCCCAGCATTTT. Its amino acids are CATSAGRLMGKGNQPQHF.